One sample yielded the 8 T cell receptor beta chains listed below, sequenced in a study of shared clonotypes between healthy human individuals. Profiled with immunoSEQ multiplex PCR; TCRdb holds only in-frame clones, not every one. The table has approximately 440,000 clones, approximately 77% seen once; the top ten hold more than 10%. Sequencing was carried out using PBMCs. The receptor set was obtained from a middle-aged woman in good health. Some clones in this sample may be carry-over from other donors' samples.

This clone was found many times. This chain joins TRBV7-2 and TRBJ2-7; 9 bases are a match to TRBD2. Germline V CDR1 and CDR2: SGHTA, FQGNSA. Germline trimming cut 4 bases from V and 5 bases from J; bases unmatched to any gene: 12. This CDR3 is built from 16 residues. CDR3: CASSSPAGGLADEQYF. The DNA of the CDR3 is TGTGCCAGCAGCTCCCCGGCGGGGGGGCTAGCAGACGAGCAGTACTTC.

On this clone itself: With only one base between it and a far larger clone, this is likely a read error. The chain is built from TRBV14 and TRBJ2-2; D possibly uses TRBD1 or TRBD2 (5 bases each). CDR1 and CDR2 from the germline V gene are SGHDN and FVKESK. The CDR3 contains 13 residues. The CDR3 loop reads CASSQALRGELLF. Written as DNA, the CDR3 is TGTGCCAGCAGCCAAGCACTTAGAGGGGAGCTGCTTTTT.

The rearrangement joins TRBV19 to TRBJ2-2; tentative D call: TRBD2 (6 bases). Germline CDR1 LNHDA, CDR2 SQIVND (reference sequence). CDR3 length: 15 residues. Deletions cut 6 bases from V and 4 bases from J, with 15 bases between. The CDR3 nucleotides read TGTGCCAGTAGCCGTGTACGGGAGCGCACCGGGGAGCTGTTTTTT. This encodes CASSRVRERTGELFF.

A word on this clone: A read error is likely here: a far larger clone is one base away. The chain couples TRBV2 to TRBJ1-3; D is unclear. CDR1 is SNHLY and CDR2 is FYNNEI in the germline V gene. This CDR3 spans 13 amino acids. The CDR3: CATQARSRNTIYF. CDR3 nucleotides: TGTGCCACCCAGGCCCGCTCTAGAAACACCATATATTTT.

The chain uses TRBV20-1 and TRBJ2-5, with D possibly TRBD2 on 6 matching bases. The J call could be wrong; TRBJ2-7 is a better fit for the DNA end. The germline gives CDR1 DFQATT, CDR2 SNEGSKA (reference sequence). This CDR3 has 11 amino acids. CDR3 sequence: CSAEGSYEQYF. The CDR3, as DNA: TGCAGTGCGGAGGGATCCTACGAGCAGTACTTC.

This clone was picked up a small number of times. The rearrangement links TRBV6-5 to TRBJ2-1, with 8 bases identical to TRBD2. The CDR3 has 14 residues. After removal of 6 bases from V and 8 bases from J, the junction contained 9 bases not matched to a gene. CDR1 is MNHEY and CDR2 is SVGAGI in the germline V gene. CDR3 loop: CASSHRTSMDEQFF. CDR3 sequence (DNA): TGTGCCAGCAGCCACCGGACTAGCATGGATGAGCAGTTCTTC.

This chain joins TRBV2 and TRBJ2-7; TRBD1 matches at 8 bases. Germline V gene data show CDR1 as SNHLY and CDR2 as FYNNEI. J lost 3 bases, V lost 3 bases, and 13 bases had no gene match. There are 17 residues in the CDR3. CDR3 nucleotides: TGTGCCAGCAGTGAGAGGGGGAGAGGACAGGGCATCTACGAGCAGTACTTC. This gives the protein CASSERGRGQGIYEQYF.

This chain joins TRBV19 and TRBJ2-4; 9 bases agree with TRBD1. V was clipped by 4 bases and J by 7 bases; unmatched bases: 8. This CDR3 spans 15 amino acids. CDR1 is LNHDA, CDR2 SQIVND, per germline (reference sequence). The chain's CDR3 is CASSNLPGQGNIQYF. CDR3 coding DNA: TGTGCCAGTAGTAATCTTCCGGGACAGGGTAACATTCAGTACTTC.